This is a list of T cell receptor beta chains from one sample in a study of T cells in Graves' hyperthyroidism and ophthalmopathy. One entry per CDR3 protein, called by TCRdb with MiXCR from the multiplex PCR reads. The table records about 700,000 distinct CDR3 sequences, roughly 15% of them present only once. Sequencing was performed on blood. These receptors all stem from a woman aged 18-30 years with Graves' hyperthyroidism. Both conserved end residues are part of each CDR3. Fields, in order: D gene, J gene, clone size, V gene, CDR3 protein, CDR3 DNA. D genes are given only for firm matches. Part of the rows lack a size; the others show once, few, many or a class for expanded clones.

>-|TRBJ2-5|many|TRBV30
CAWSGGLLGETQYF
TGTGCCTGGAGTGGAGGGTTGTTGGGAGAGACCCAGTACTTC
>TRBD2|TRBJ2-3|few|TRBV6-1
CATEEGFSGRFTDTQYF
TGTGCCACCGAGGAGGGCTTTAGCGGGAGGTTCACAGATACGCAGTATTTT
>-|TRBJ2-4|few|TRBV2
CASRGGPRDIQYF
TGTGCCAGCAGGGGGGGGCCAAGGGACATTCAGTACTTC
>TRBD1|TRBJ1-5|few|TRBV7-9
CASSPGQASNQPQHF
TGTGCCAGCAGCCCGGGACAGGCTAGCAATCAGCCCCAGCATTTT
>-|TRBJ2-2|few|TRBV6-5
CASSYSPPGPGTGELFF
TGTGCCAGCAGTTACTCGCCGCCAGGCCCGGGGACCGGGGAGCTGTTTTTT
>-|TRBJ2-6|-|TRBV7-2
CASSSRTGGANVLTF
TGTGCCAGCAGCTCCCGGACCGGGGGGGCCAACGTCCTGACTTTC
>TRBD2|TRBJ2-2|-|TRBV10-3
CATQGLEDTGELFF
TGTGCCACCCAGGGACTAGAGGACACCGGGGAGCTGTTTTTT
>-|TRBJ2-5|many|TRBV7-9
CASSPGSSRETQYF
TGTGCCAGCAGCCCTGGATCGAGCCGAGAGACCCAGTACTTC
>-|TRBJ2-7|-|TRBV29-1
CSVRNADYEQYF
TGCAGCGTTCGTAACGCTGACTACGAGCAGTACTTC
>TRBD1|TRBJ2-7|-|TRBV3-1
CASSQGTNLGPRGYEQYF
TGTGCCAGCAGCCAAGGAACGAACTTGGGACCCAGGGGGTACGAGCAGTACTTC
>-|TRBJ1-5|many|TRBV20-1
CSAPTGRNNQPQHF
TGCAGTGCCCCCACGGGGAGGAACAATCAGCCCCAGCATTTT
>-|TRBJ2-2|-|TRBV9
CASSAPRDTGGLFF
TGTGCCAGCAGCGCCCCCCGAGACACCGGGGGGCTGTTTTTT
>TRBD2|TRBJ2-7|-|TRBV29-1
CSAGGLAGVRLDEQYF
TGCAGCGCGGGTGGACTAGCGGGAGTTCGTCTCGACGAGCAGTACTTC
>-|TRBJ2-1|many|TRBV2
CASRQQGNEQFF
TGTGCCAGCAGACAACAGGGAAATGAGCAGTTCTTC
>-|TRBJ1-5|few|TRBV19
CASHTRHGQPQHF
TGTGCCAGTCACACCCGCCATGGGCAGCCCCAGCATTTT
>TRBD2|TRBJ2-1|many|TRBV18
CASSRLAGYEQFF
TGTGCCAGCTCACGACTAGCGGGATATGAGCAGTTCTTC
>TRBD1|TRBJ1-5|many|TRBV20-1
CSANTGGYSNQPQHF
TGCAGTGCAAATACAGGGGGGTATAGCAATCAGCCCCAGCATTTT
>-|TRBJ2-3|-|TRBV6-1
CASSSNPGATDTQYF
TGTGCCAGCAGTTCCAATCCTGGGGCCACAGATACGCAGTATTTT
>-|TRBJ2-7|few|TRBV7-9
CASSLEVNTYEQYF
TGTGCCAGCAGCTTAGAAGTAAATACCTACGAGCAGTACTTC
>TRBD1|TRBJ1-2|many|TRBV2
CASSAAGTGFTDGYTF
TGTGCCAGCAGCGCCGCCGGGACAGGGTTCACGGATGGCTACACCTTC
>-|TRBJ2-7|many|TRBV30
CAWSVQAYEQYF
TGTGCCTGGAGTGTACAGGCCTACGAGCAGTACTTC
>-|TRBJ2-2|-|TRBV20-1
CSASRVNTGELFF
TGCAGTGCTAGCCGGGTAAACACCGGGGAGCTGTTTTTT
>-|TRBJ2-1|many|TRBV18
CASSDTRTGLEQFF
TGTGCCAGCTCGGATACACGGACGGGGCTTGAGCAGTTCTTC
>-|TRBJ1-1|many|TRBV9
CASSAHGTEAFF
TGTGCCAGCAGTGCACACGGCACTGAAGCTTTCTTT
>TRBD1|TRBJ1-6|-|TRBV27
CASSWGQTNSPLHF
TGTGCCAGCAGTTGGGGACAGACGAATTCACCCCTCCACTTT
>TRBD1|TRBJ1-1|many|TRBV29-1
CSVAGTGGGAMNTEAFF
TGCAGCGTTGCCGGGACAGGGGGGGGAGCCATGAACACTGAAGCTTTCTTT
>-|TRBJ2-3|many|TRBV4-1
CASSQATTDTQYF
TGCGCCAGCAGCCAAGCTACGACAGATACGCAGTATTTT
>-|TRBJ1-5|-|TRBV6-1
CASSHWDYSTDTQHF
TGTGCCAGCAGTCACTGGGACTACTCCACAGATACGCAGCATTTT
>TRBD1|TRBJ1-6|-|TRBV20-1
CSARDPGTGNNSPLHF
TGCAGTGCTAGAGACCCCGGGACAGGGAACAATTCACCCCTCCACTTT
>-|TRBJ2-1|many|TRBV10-3
CAISESGGEQFF
TGTGCCATCAGTGAGTCAGGGGGTGAGCAGTTCTTC
>-|TRBJ2-5|few|TRBV6-6
CASSYAIGAVRETQYF
TGTGCCAGCAGTTACGCCATCGGAGCGGTGCGCGAGACCCAGTACTTC
>-|TRBJ1-4|many|TRBV12-3/TRBV12-4
CASGESAGPEKLFF
TGTGCCAGCGGGGAAAGTGCGGGTCCTGAAAAACTGTTTTTT
>TRBD2|TRBJ2-7|many|TRBV25-1
CASSDRHLAGVYEQYF
TGTGCCAGCAGTGACCGTCATCTAGCGGGAGTCTACGAGCAGTACTTC
>-|TRBJ2-2|-|TRBV20-1
CSAQDGNTGELFF
TGCAGTGCCCAAGACGGGAACACCGGGGAGCTGTTTTTT
>-|TRBJ1-5|few|TRBV7-3
CASSLGDPGLLSQPQHF
TGTGCCAGCAGCTTGGGAGATCCAGGGCTCTTAAGCCAGCCCCAGCATTTT
>TRBD1|TRBJ2-3|many|TRBV6-1
CASSGQTGATDTQYF
TGTGCCAGCAGCGGGCAGACAGGGGCGACAGATACGCAGTATTTT
>TRBD1|TRBJ2-5|many|TRBV7-2
CASSLKGAQTQYF
TGTGCCAGCAGCTTAAAGGGGGCACAGACCCAGTACTTC